The clone carrying this T cell receptor (beta chain) occurred once. The PCR made use of 60 Vbeta and 13 Jbeta primers. The repertoire was sequenced with immunoSEQ multiplex PCR; TCRdb's copy has only in-frame clones and lacks some. This table holds roughly 130,000 clones, roughly two thirds found once. These data belong to a study of cytomegalovirus exposure and HLA in healthy donors. Sequencing was done on a sample of PBMCs. This TCR was recovered from a man aged 25 to 40 in good health and CMV-seropositive.

The CDR3 spells CASSAYGIGGGELFF. The CDR3 nucleotides are TGTGCCAGCAGCGCTTACGGGATCGGTGGCGGGGAGCTGTTTTTT. This rearrangement joins TRBV9 to TRBJ2-2, with D possibly being TRBD2 (5 bases). V was shortened by 3 bases and J by 7 bases, with 16 bases between the two germline ends. The V gene's germline CDR1 is SGDLS and CDR2 YYNGEE. There are 15 residues in the CDR3.